Listed here are 27 T cell receptor beta chains from one sample, sequenced in a study of pediatric ulcerative colitis. Clones were read by immunoSEQ multiplex PCR, and TCRdb kept only the in-frame ones, dropping some. The sample lists some 57,000 clones; about 87% were seen once. Sequenced: blood. The receptors shown here come from a boy aged 5-17 years who was a control in a study of pediatric ulcerative colitis.

The V call is TRBV6-1, the J call TRBJ2-5; D uncertain. CDR1 and CDR2 (germline): MNHNS, SASEGT. The germline V and J ends were trimmed by 6 bases and 1 base, with 6 bases remaining between them. CDR3 length: 12 amino acids. The CDR3 DNA reads TGTGCCAGCAGCCCCAGCCAAGAGACCCAGTACTTC. Translation: CASSPSQETQYF.

This chain connects TRBV10-3 to TRBJ2-7; 8 bases are a match to TRBD1. V dropped 10 bases and J dropped 1; count of bases not matched to a gene: 9. This CDR3 has 14 residues. The germline V gene encodes CDR1 ENHRY and CDR2 SYGVKD. CDR3 sequence: CATVTGGLSYEQYF. The CDR3 nucleotides are TGTGCCACCGTCACAGGGGGATTATCCTACGAGCAGTACTTC.

The chain recombines TRBV19 with TRBJ2-1; 7 positions agree with TRBD1. The CDR3 sequence is 16 residues long. Germline V gives CDR1 LNHDA, CDR2 SQIVND (reference sequence). Germline trimming cut 3 bases from V and 2 bases from J; bases unmatched to any gene: 7. The CDR3 region is CASSIRPRGTYNEQFF. CDR3 bases: TGTGCCAGTAGTATTCGCCCCAGGGGGACCTACAATGAGCAGTTCTTC.

The J gene is TRBJ2-1, the V gene TRBV28; TRBD1 or TRBD2 may be the D gene (5 bases each). CDR1 and CDR2 from the germline V gene are MDHEN and SYDVKM. The CDR3 runs to 18 residues. The ends were cut back, 6 bases at V and 0 bases at J, with 21 bases in the middle. Written as DNA, the CDR3 is TGTGCCAGCAGCGGGACGCCGAAGGGGCGCAGCTCCTACAATGAGCAGTTCTTC. This translates into CASSGTPKGRSSYNEQFF.

On this clone: The germline gene is not matched at one end of the junction; a read error may be the cause. Other DNA sequences in the sample encode the same CDR3. V and J are TRBV6-1 and TRBJ1-2; 9 bases agree with TRBD1. Germline loops: CDR1 MNHNS, CDR2 SASEGT. The length of the CDR3 is 15 residues. The CDR3 region is CASSEASGQGYGYTF. The CDR3 nucleotides are TGTGCTAGCAGTGAAGCCTCAGGACAGGGGTATGGCTACACCTTC.

The rearrangement links TRBV11-2 to TRBJ2-1; D ambiguous. Germline values: CDR1 SGHAT, CDR2 FQNNGV. Trimming cost V 9 bases and J 0 bases, with 15 bases left between them. The CDR3 totals 15 residues. CDR3 nucleotides: TGTGCCAGTCGGACGGTCCGAAGCTCCTACAATGAGCAGTTCTTC. This encodes CASRTVRSSYNEQFF.

The V gene is TRBV2, the J gene TRBJ1-5; D ambiguous. The CDR3 contains 15 residues. Germline assignment: CDR1 SNHLY and CDR2 FYNNEI. V lost 2 bases and J 4 bases, leaving 12 bases between the germline ends. The CDR3, as DNA: TGTGCCAGCAGTGAAAGGCACCAAGGGAATCAGCCCCAGCATTTT. Translation gives CASSERHQGNQPQHF.

This clone was seen only once. This chain uses TRBV7-8 with TRBJ1-4, with 7 bases matching TRBD1. This CDR3 comprises 14 residues. V lost 5 bases to trimming and J lost 3 bases; unmatched junction nucleotides: 3. Germline V gene sequence: CDR1 SGHVS, CDR2 FQNEAQ. CDR3 region: CASSTGTANEKLFF. CDR3 DNA: TGTGCCAGCAGCACCGGGACAGCTAATGAAAAACTGTTTTTT.

This chain links TRBV6-6 with TRBJ1-5; no reliable D call. Germline V CDR1 and CDR2: MNHNY, SVGAGI (reference sequence). CDR3 length: 15 residues. The V end lost 0 bases, the J end lost 5 bases, and 11 bases lay between the germline ends. The CDR3 coding sequence is TGTGCCAGCAGTTACTCTGAGGAGGGCTATCAGCCCCAGCATTTT. Translated: CASSYSEEGYQPQHF.

J is TRBJ1-2 and V is TRBV9; a weak D match, TRBD1 (6 bases). Trimming took 0 bases from V and 6 from J, leaving 15 bases between them. Germline loops: CDR1 SGDLS, CDR2 YYNGEE. CDR3 size: 15 residues. The CDR3 reads CASSVVVAGADGYTF. CDR3 sequence (DNA): TGTGCCAGCAGCGTAGTTGTTGCGGGGGCGGATGGCTACACCTTC. Based on the CDR3 plus reference TRBV9 and TRBJ1-2, the full variable domain is DSGVTQTPKHLITATGQRVTLRCSPRSGDLSVYWYQQSLDQGLQFLIQYYNGEERAKGNILERFSAQQFPDLHSELNLSSLELGDSALYFCASSVVVAGADGYTFGSGTRLTVV.

The V call is TRBV29-1, the J call TRBJ2-1; D remains unclear. V was pared by 4 bases and J by 8 bases, with 3 bases between. The CDR3 is 9 amino acids. Germline V gene data show CDR1 as SQVTM and CDR2 as ANQGSEA. This CDR3 is CSVGDEQFF. The CDR3 DNA reads as TGCAGCGTTGGAGATGAGCAGTTCTTC.

The chain combines TRBV5-4 with TRBJ2-7, with 9 nucleotides matching TRBD1. The trim removed 7 bases at V and 2 bases at J, leaving 7 bases unmatched. CDR3 size: 14 residues. From germline, CDR1 is SGHNT and CDR2 YYREEE (reference sequence). The CDR3 DNA follows: TGTGCCAGCCAAGAAGGGACAGGGCCCTACGAGCAGTACTTC. Protein sequence: CASQEGTGPYEQYF.

This clone was seen only a few times. The genes are TRBV18 and TRBJ2-1; D perhaps matches TRBD2 (5 bases). Trimming took off 5 bases at V and 9 bases at J, with 11 bases between the two ends. Germline loops: CDR1 KGHSH, CDR2 LQKENI. CDR3 length: 12 residues. CDR3 residues: CASSASGSEQFF. CDR3 bases: TGTGCCAGCTCAGCGTCTGGGAGTGAGCAGTTCTTC.

The chain couples TRBV7-3 to TRBJ1-2, with a possible D match to TRBD1 (5 bases). Germline V gene sequence: CDR1 SGHTA, CDR2 FQGTGA. The CDR3 is 18 amino acids. The V end lost 3 bases, the J end lost 0 bases, and 20 bases lay between the germline ends. Written as DNA, the CDR3 is TGTGCCAGCAGCTTGACAGAGTCAGACTTACAGGCTAACTATGGCTACACCTTC. Translating gives CASSLTESDLQANYGYTF.

DNA of the CDR3: TGCGCCAGCAGCTTGCCGTCAGGGGGCGGTGAAAAACTGTTTTTT. Translation: CASSLPSGGGEKLFF. The chain is built from TRBV5-1 and TRBJ1-4; 8 positions match TRBD1. Per the germline V gene, CDR1 is SGHRS and CDR2 is YFSETQ. CDR3 length: 15 amino acids. Losses at the gene ends were 1 base for V and 7 bases for J; bases not matched to a gene: 6.

The V call is TRBV19, the J call TRBJ2-2, with D possibly being TRBD1 (5 bases). The CDR3 has 16 amino acids. V was clipped by 3 bases and J by 4 bases, with 15 bases between them. Germline V gives CDR1 LNHDA, CDR2 SQIVND (reference sequence). The CDR3 here is CASSIVGRVSTGELFF. CDR3 sequence (DNA): TGTGCCAGTAGTATTGTAGGCAGGGTCAGCACCGGGGAGCTGTTTTTT.

The chain couples TRBV7-2 to TRBJ2-7; D is possibly TRBD2 (5 bases). Germline V gene sequence: CDR1 SGHTA, CDR2 FQGNSA. The V end was cut by 6 bases, the J end by 5 bases, with 17 bases between. This CDR3 is 14 amino acids long. DNA of the CDR3: TGTGCCAGCAGTCGAGGGCTAGTTCCCCACGAGCAGTACTTC. Protein: CASSRGLVPHEQYF.

This CDR3 is CASSPGGILRYSNQPQHF. The DNA for the CDR3 is TGTGCCAGCAGCCCCGGGGGAATCCTCCGATATAGCAATCAGCCCCAGCATTTT. V usage is TRBV11-2 and J usage is TRBJ1-5; D might be TRBD1 (5 bases). V gave up 5 bases and J gave up 0 bases, with 20 bases separating them. The CDR3 is 18 residues long. Per germline, CDR1 SGHAT and CDR2 FQNNGV.

The genes are TRBV6-6 and TRBJ1-3; the D is unclear. The CDR3 has 16 amino acids. V lost 1 base and J lost 5, with 15 bases in between. Per the germline V gene, CDR1 is MNHNY and CDR2 is SVGAGI (reference sequence). The CDR3 loop reads CASSYYLGDRRNTIYF. In DNA, the CDR3 is TGTGCCAGCAGTTACTATTTAGGAGACCGAAGAAACACCATATATTTT.

V and J are TRBV25-1 and TRBJ2-3; unclear D gene. The CDR3 sequence is 11 residues long. Between the trimmed V and J ends, which lost 6 bases and 2 bases, there was a span of 3 bases. The germline CDR1 and CDR2 sequences are MGHDK and SYGVNS. CDR3 sequence (DNA): TGTGCCAGCAGGATCACAGATACGCAGTATTTT. It yields the protein CASRITDTQYF.

The V gene is TRBV6-5, the J gene TRBJ2-1; D tentatively fits TRBD1 or TRBD2 (5 bases each). V shed 0 bases and J shed 9 bases, with 12 bases lying between them. Germline V gene data show CDR1 as MNHEY and CDR2 as SVGAGI. The CDR3 runs to 14 residues. CDR3 nucleotides: TGTGCCAGCAGTTACTCGCGATGGGGGTTTGAGCAGTTCTTC. Translating it yields CASSYSRWGFEQFF.

This sequence joins TRBV19 and TRBJ2-1; TRBD2 might be the D (5 bases). V lost 0 bases to trimming and J lost 2 bases, with 8 bases between them. Per germline, CDR1 LNHDA and CDR2 SQIVND (reference sequence). The CDR3 is made up of 15 amino acids. The CDR3 region has the DNA TGTGCCAGTAGTATAGATCCCGGGACCTACAATGAGCAGTTCTTC. Amino acid sequence: CASSIDPGTYNEQFF.

The V and J genes are TRBV6-5 and TRBJ2-7; 11 nucleotides match TRBD1. From germline, CDR1 is MNHEY and CDR2 SVGAGI. With V trimmed by 6 bases and J by 3 bases, 4 bases remained unmatched. The CDR3 has 14 amino acids. The chain's CDR3 is CASRPGQGDYEQYF. The CDR3 DNA reads as TGTGCCAGCAGGCCGGGACAGGGGGACTACGAGCAGTACTTC.

The V and J genes are TRBV6-4 and TRBJ2-6, with D possibly matching TRBD1 (5 bases). Germline V gives CDR1 MRHNA, CDR2 SNTAGT. V shed 4 bases and J shed 3 bases, with 13 bases lying between them. The CDR3 length is 16 residues. The CDR3 loop reads CASSGGRDIGANVLTF. In nucleotides, the CDR3 is TGTGCCAGCAGTGGTGGCAGGGATATTGGGGCCAACGTCCTGACTTTC.

V is TRBV14 and J is TRBJ2-3; the D is unclear. V was shortened by 5 bases and J by 10 bases, with 16 bases between the two germline ends. The CDR3 contains 13 residues. Germline values: CDR1 SGHDN, CDR2 FVKESK. The CDR3 here is CASSSDVIGAQYF. The CDR3 DNA reads as TGTGCCAGCAGCTCGGATGTCATTGGGGCGCAGTATTTT.

V gene TRBV15 combines with J gene TRBJ2-6; D unresolved. This CDR3 comprises 16 residues. V lost 0 bases and J lost 1, with 7 bases in between. Germline values: CDR1 LNHNV, CDR2 YYDKDF (reference sequence). In nucleotides, the CDR3 is TGTGCCACCAGCAGAGATTGGAGTTCTGGGGCCAACGTCCTGACTTTC. Amino acid sequence: CATSRDWSSGANVLTF.

The chain employs TRBV10-2 and TRBJ2-5; TRBD2 matches 8 bases. From germline, CDR1 is WSHSY and CDR2 SAAADI. This CDR3 has 13 residues. V lost 6 bases to trimming and J lost 5 bases; unmatched junction nucleotides: 5. CDR3 nucleotides: TGCGCCAGCAGGCGGGGGGCTGGGGAGACCCAGTACTTC. Its translation is CASRRGAGETQYF.